In its sample, the clone carrying this T cell receptor beta chain was seen once. Antigen specificity is unknown. This CDR3 spans 14 amino acids. The germline CDR1 and CDR2 sequences are SGHKS and YYEKEE (reference sequence). V dropped 4 bases and J dropped 10; count of bases not matched to a gene: 5. These data are taken from a study of T cell repertoires in cytomegalovirus infection. Study as a whole: Both CMV infection and a matching HLA type were indicated by public TCR beta signatures. Findings of the study overall: Identification of carriers of CMV plus the relevant HLA was performed using cumulative public TCR beta family frequency. HLA-C-restricted CMV-specific TCR beta clonotypes were dominant in the ex vivo response.

TCRdb analysed the reads with MiXCR anew, one entry per CDR3 protein. The sample includes about 900,000 distinct CDR3 sequences, about a third of them seen just once. V gene TRBV5-5 combines with J gene TRBJ1-6; TRBD1 matches at 10 bases. The source material was cultured CD8+ T cells from PBMCs, sampled from culture after CMV antigen stimulation. This receptor was obtained from a human donor in good health (CMV status not recorded). Some clones in this sample may be carry-over from other donors' samples. The CDR3 spells CASSQDRGPSPLHF. CDR3 bases: TGTGCCAGCAGCCAAGACAGGGGGCCATCACCCCTCCACTTT.